This T cell receptor (beta chain) was documented in a study of cytomegalovirus exposure and HLA in healthy donors. Study results and limitations: It was confirmed in vitro that three of the CMV-associated chains were specific for CMV antigens. Common viral pathogens were later found to be apparently linked to several of the most significant clusters.

PCR employed 60 Vbeta and 13 Jbeta primers. In the original analysis: In a later analysis, the count reached about 75 million unique TCR beta chains, with 8.5 million to 14 million shared. Some clones are missing from TCRdb's copy, which holds only in-frame ones; the method was immunoSEQ multiplex PCR. V, J and clone size reflect that table, while D and trimming were determined from the DNA. The profile shows 130,000 or so clones, roughly 66% of them singletons. Notes on this clone: Antigen unknown.

The CDR3 has 18 amino acids. Germline loops: CDR1 SGHDN, CDR2 FVKESK. V lost 0 bases and J 0 bases, leaving 17 bases between the germline ends. Source material: PBMCs. This TCR came from a woman in her sixties in good health and CMV-seronegative. The chain carries TRBV14 and TRBJ1-2; D gene ambiguous. CDR3 sequence: CASSQDRRSTHPNYGYTF. In DNA, the CDR3 is TGTGCCAGCAGCCAAGATAGGAGGAGCACACATCCTAACTATGGCTACACCTTC.